The 19 T cell receptor beta chains presented below share a single source sample, sequenced in a study of blood T cell repertoires in COVID-19. Clones were sequenced by immunoSEQ multiplex PCR, and TCRdb holds only the in-frame ones, with some missing. The table includes roughly 180,000 clones, roughly 80% detected once. Material: peripheral blood. These receptors originate from a woman aged 25 to 39 with acute or convalescent COVID-19.

The chain couples TRBV10-2 to TRBJ1-2; tentative D call: TRBD1 (6 bases). Germline loops: CDR1 WSHSY, CDR2 SAAADI. This CDR3 has 13 residues. Trimming shortened V by 3 bases and J by 8 bases, and 13 bases separated the two germline ends. CDR3 amino acids: CASSDNRENGYTF. CDR3 coding DNA: TGCGCCAGCAGTGACAACAGGGAAAACGGCTACACCTTC.

This clone was counted between two and nine times. This sequence joins TRBV27 and TRBJ2-7, with D hard to call. From germline, CDR1 is MNHEY and CDR2 SMNVEV (reference sequence). Trimming took off 0 bases at V and 6 bases at J, with 6 bases between the two ends. The CDR3 is 12 residues long. CDR3 sequence (DNA): TGTGCCAGCAGTTTATCCGGGTTCGAGCAGTACTTC. Amino acid sequence: CASSLSGFEQYF.

The rearrangement uses TRBV14 and TRBJ1-4; D may be TRBD1 (6 bases). CDR1 is SGHDN, CDR2 FVKESK, per germline. The V end was cut by 4 bases, the J end by 5 bases, with 14 bases between. The CDR3 sequence is 15 residues long. Here the CDR3 DNA reads TGTGCCAGCAGCCCAACAGGGTTCCAAAATGAAAAACTGTTTTTT. Its protein is CASSPTGFQNEKLFF.

The J gene is TRBJ1-1, the V gene TRBV7-2, with D maybe TRBD1 (5 bases). The V gene's germline CDR1 is SGHTA and CDR2 FQGNSA. Trimming shortened V by 7 bases and J by 0 bases, and 12 bases separated the two germline ends. The CDR3 consists of 14 residues. CDR3 bases: TGTGCCAGCACCCTGACAGCGATGAACACTGAAGCTTTCTTT. As protein: CASTLTAMNTEAFF. The variable domain in full, completed from reference TRBV7-2 and TRBJ1-1, reads GAGVSQSPSNKVTEKGKDVELRCDPISGHTALYWYRQSLGQGLEFLIYFQGNSAPDKSGLPSDRFSAERTGGSVSTLTIQRTQQEDSAVYLCASTLTAMNTEAFFGQGTRLTVV.

The J gene is TRBJ2-3, the V gene TRBV21-1; the table's D call of TRBD2 was not tested on the DNA. TRBV21-1 is a pseudogene locus. The CDR3 is 14 amino acids. In DNA, the CDR3 is TGTGCCAGCAGCAATAGGGAGTACACAGATACGCAGTATTTT. It encodes CASSNREYTDTQYF.

As DNA, the CDR3 is TGTGCCAGCAGTGAGGACAGGGGCCGCCGGACCCAGTACTTC. Translated: CASSEDRGRRTQYF. The chain uses TRBV2 and TRBJ2-5; 9 bases match TRBD1. Unmatched junction bases numbered 6, after V lost 3 bases and J lost 7 bases. CDR3 length: 14 residues. The germline gives CDR1 SNHLY, CDR2 FYNNEI.

The CDR3 spells CASSPGLGSNQPQHF. CDR3 in DNA: TGTGCCAGTAGCCCAGGATTGGGTTCCAATCAGCCCCAGCATTTT. This chain connects TRBV19 to TRBJ1-5; D gene unclear. Between the trimmed V and J ends, which lost 6 bases and 3 bases, there was a span of 15 bases. The CDR3 spans 15 residues. Looked up from germline, CDR1 is LNHDA and CDR2 is SQIVND (reference sequence).

The genes are TRBV11-2 and TRBJ2-5; 7 bases are a match to TRBD1. The germline V gene encodes CDR1 SGHAT and CDR2 FQNNGV. The junction had 8 bases not matched to a gene; V was cut back by 0 bases and J by 7 bases. This CDR3 comprises 15 residues. The CDR3 nucleotides read TGTGCCAGCAGCTTAGAAGGAACAGGGGTCGGGACCCAGTACTTC. Translated, it gives CASSLEGTGVGTQYF.

CDR3 loop: CASSPGTGRSYNSPLHF. In DNA, the CDR3 is TGTGCCAGCAGTCCGGGGACAGGGCGCTCCTATAATTCACCCCTCCACTTT. V and J are TRBV27 and TRBJ1-6; TRBD1 agrees at 9 bases. The germline CDR1 and CDR2 sequences are MNHEY and SMNVEV (reference sequence). The V and J ends lost 5 bases and 0 bases, in that order; junction bases with no gene match: 5. The CDR3 loop spans 17 amino acids.

The chain links TRBV19 to TRBJ1-4; 10 bases are a match to TRBD1. V lost 8 bases to trimming and J lost 10 bases; unmatched junction nucleotides: 10. CDR3 length: 14 residues. CDR1 and CDR2 from the germline V gene are LNHDA and SQIVND (reference sequence). CDR3 loop: CASSSGQGFVKLFF. The CDR3 DNA reads as TGTGCCAGTTCCTCGGGACAGGGGTTTGTAAAACTGTTTTTT.

There are a few counts of this clone. This chain connects TRBV12-3 or TRBV12-4 to TRBJ1-6; maybe TRBD1 (5 bases). The CDR3 has 12 residues. Trimming removed 3 bases at V and 9 bases at J, with 6 bases between. CDR3 coding DNA: TGTGCCAGCAGTTTCACAGGTTCACCCCTCCACTTT. This translates into CASSFTGSPLHF.

The CDR3 reads CASSLSVGREKLFF. CDR3 nucleotides: TGTGCCAGCAGTTTGTCCGTGGGGCGGGAAAAACTGTTTTTT. The chain is built from TRBV28 and TRBJ1-4, with D perhaps matching TRBD1 (5 bases). V lost 3 bases and J 8 bases, leaving 13 bases between the germline ends. Germline CDR1 reads MDHEN; CDR2 reads SYDVKM. This CDR3 spans 14 amino acids.

The rearrangement joins TRBV7-8 to TRBJ1-3; 9 bases fit TRBD1. The V and J ends lost 5 bases and 0 bases, in that order; junction bases with no gene match: 8. Looked up from germline, CDR1 is SGHVS and CDR2 is FQNEAQ. CDR3 length: 17 residues. CDR3 nucleotides: TGTGCCAGCAGCATCCCCCGACAGGGGGACTCTGGAAACACCATATATTTT. This encodes CASSIPRQGDSGNTIYF.

This CDR3 is CASSLGRQGSNEQFF. The CDR3 nucleotides read TGTGCCAGCAGCTTAGGGCGACAGGGTAGCAATGAGCAGTTCTTC. The V gene is TRBV7-6, the J gene TRBJ2-1; 7 nucleotides match TRBD1. With 1 base clipped from V and 6 bases from J, the junction kept 6 bases outside the gene matches. Germline V gene lookup returns CDR1 SGHVS and CDR2 FNYEAQ. The CDR3 consists of 15 residues. The entire variable domain, with the rest obtained from reference TRBV7-6 and TRBJ2-1, is as follows: GAGVSQSPRYKVTKRGQDVALRCDPISGHVSLYWYRQALGQGPEFLTYFNYEAQQDKSGLPNDRFSAERPEGSISTLTIQRTEQRDSAMYRCASSLGRQGSNEQFFGPGTRLTVL.

This chain uses TRBV6-2 or TRBV6-3 with TRBJ1-5, with 7 bases matching TRBD1. This CDR3 is 15 amino acids long. The germline V gene has CDR1 MNHEY and CDR2 SVGEGT. V shed 5 bases and J 7 bases; nucleotides not matched to a gene: 11. The chain's CDR3 is CASSRYRGSRQPQHF. DNA of the CDR3: TGTGCCAGCAGTCGATACAGGGGATCGCGGCAGCCCCAGCATTTT.

This chain connects TRBV3-1 (or the pseudogene TRBV3-2) to TRBJ1-1; tentatively, D is TRBD1 (6 bases). This CDR3 spans 15 amino acids. The ends were cut back, 5 bases at V and 4 bases at J, with 17 bases in the middle. Germline CDR1 reads LGHDT; CDR2 reads YNNKEL (reference sequence). CDR3 sequence (DNA): TGTGCCAGCAGCGCCCTCGGGGGGGCGGCCACTGAAGCTTTCTTT. It encodes CASSALGGAATEAFF.

V and J are TRBV28 and TRBJ2-7; TRBD2 matches at 8 bases. J lost 2 bases, V lost 5 bases, and 8 bases had no gene match. The germline gives CDR1 MDHEN, CDR2 SYDVKM. This CDR3 region has 15 residues. CDR3 DNA sequence: TGTGCCAGCAGTCCTCTGGCGGGGGGACCCTACGAGCAGTACTTC. This encodes CASSPLAGGPYEQYF.

This clone was observed a single time. The V gene is TRBV28, the J gene TRBJ2-3, with 8 bases matching TRBD1. V lost 5 bases to trimming and J lost 2 bases; unmatched junction nucleotides: 15. CDR1 and CDR2 from the germline V gene are MDHEN and SYDVKM. The CDR3 is made up of 18 amino acids. The CDR3 sequence is CASSLNRQGADLTDTQYF. The DNA of the CDR3 is TGTGCCAGCAGTCTCAACCGTCAGGGGGCGGACCTCACAGATACGCAGTATTTT.

This clone appeared once. The chain is built from TRBV4-2 and TRBJ2-3; D perhaps matches TRBD1 (6 bases). This CDR3 has 15 residues. The V gene's germline CDR1 is LGHNA and CDR2 YNFKEQ. Between the trimmed V and J ends, which lost 4 bases and 0 bases, there was a span of 11 bases. CDR3 protein: CASSRQALSTDTQYF. CDR3 sequence (DNA): TGTGCCAGCAGCCGACAGGCACTAAGCACAGATACGCAGTATTTT.